The 8 T cell receptor beta chains below all came from one sample that was sequenced in a study of blood T cell repertoires in COVID-19. Method: immunoSEQ multiplex PCR; TCRdb's copy keeps in-frame clones and lacks some. The sample has roughly 49,000 clones; roughly 70% are singletons. Material for sequencing was peripheral blood. Source of these receptors: a woman aged 65 to 85 with acute or convalescent COVID-19.

V gene TRBV5-5 combines with J gene TRBJ2-1; D unresolved. The CDR3 length is 12 residues. The germline CDR1 and CDR2 sequences are SGHKS and YYEKEE (reference sequence). With 1 base removed from V and 9 bases from J, the gap between germline ends came to 8 bases. The CDR3 protein is CASSLWRAEQFF. CDR3 DNA sequence: TGTGCCAGCAGCTTGTGGAGAGCTGAGCAGTTCTTC. The complete variable domain, with remaining parts taken from reference TRBV5-5 and TRBJ2-1, reads DAGVTQSPTHLIKTRGQQVTLRCSPISGHKSVSWYQQVLGQGPQFIFQYYEKEERGRGNFPDRFSARQFPNYSSELNVNALLLGDSALYLCASSLWRAEQFFGPGTRLTVL.

The V and J genes are TRBV28 and TRBJ1-4; D may be TRBD1 (5 bases). Trimming removed 5 bases from V and 6 bases from J, with 19 bases in between. The V gene's germline CDR1 is MDHEN and CDR2 SYDVKM. The CDR3 is 16 amino acids. The CDR3 reads CASSPQAGSADEKLFF. The CDR3 nucleotides read TGTGCCAGCAGTCCGCAGGCAGGGTCCGCGGATGAAAAACTGTTTTTT.

V usage is TRBV29-1 and J usage is TRBJ2-7; D possibly corresponds to TRBD1 (6 bases). This CDR3 has 13 residues. Deletions cut 4 bases from V and 5 bases from J, with 15 bases between. Germline lookup yields CDR1 SQVTM and CDR2 ANQGSEA. Written as DNA, the CDR3 is TGCAGCGTTGCAAGAGGGAACAGGGACGAGCAGTACTTC. Its translation: CSVARGNRDEQYF.

This clone was observed a single time. V usage is TRBV6-1 and J usage is TRBJ1-6; D not resolved. The germline V gene has CDR1 MNHNS and CDR2 SASEGT. The V gene lost 3 bases and the J gene lost 13 bases, with 10 bases spanning the gap. The CDR3 consists of 12 residues. The CDR3 DNA reads as TGTGCCAGCAGTGAGCCGTACCGGCCCCTCCACTTT. Translation gives CASSEPYRPLHF.

At least ten counts were recorded for this clone. V and J are TRBV5-6 and TRBJ2-7; D is unclear. V was pared by 1 base and J by 3 bases, with 8 bases between. CDR1 is SGHDT and CDR2 is YYEEEE in the germline V gene. The CDR3 sequence is 13 residues long. CDR3 sequence: CASSLNPSYEQYF. CDR3 coding DNA: TGTGCCAGCAGCTTGAACCCGAGCTACGAGCAGTACTTC.

The V and J genes are TRBV11-3 and TRBJ2-1; D is ambiguous. Germline loops: CDR1 SGHNT, CDR2 YENEEA. Deletions cut 1 base from V and 2 bases from J, with 9 bases between. The CDR3 is made up of 15 amino acids. The CDR3 nucleotides are TGTGCCAGCAGCTTAGTTGGCTCAACCTACAATGAGCAGTTCTTC. Its translation is CASSLVGSTYNEQFF. Full variable domain (missing parts from reference TRBV11-3 and TRBJ2-1): EAGVVQSPRYKIIEKKQPVAFWCNPISGHNTLYWYLQNLGQGPELLIRYENEEAVDDSQLPKDRFSAERLKGVDSTLKIQPAELGDSAVYLCASSLVGSTYNEQFFGPGTRLTVL.

The rearrangement links TRBV7-9 to TRBJ1-1; D uncertain. The germline V gene has CDR1 SEHNR and CDR2 FQNEAQ (reference sequence). Between the trimmed V and J ends, which lost 11 bases and 7 bases, there was a span of 20 bases. CDR3 length equals 13 residues. CDR3 in amino acids: CAGERVEISEAFF. CDR3 sequence (DNA): TGTGCCGGCGAGCGGGTAGAGATTAGTGAAGCTTTCTTT.

This clone was counted only a few times. The rearrangement joins TRBV5-5 to TRBJ2-1; 8 nucleotides agree with TRBD2. The CDR3 spans 15 residues. V lost 0 bases to trimming and J lost 3 bases; unmatched junction nucleotides: 2. CDR1 and CDR2 from the germline V gene are SGHKS and YYEKEE (reference sequence). CDR3 bases: TGTGCCAGCAGCTTGGAGACTAGCGACTACAATGAGCAGTTCTTC. As protein: CASSLETSDYNEQFF. The whole variable domain, filled in from reference TRBV5-5 and TRBJ2-1, reads DAGVTQSPTHLIKTRGQQVTLRCSPISGHKSVSWYQQVLGQGPQFIFQYYEKEERGRGNFPDRFSARQFPNYSSELNVNALLLGDSALYLCASSLETSDYNEQFFGPGTRLTVL.